This T cell receptor (beta chain) was recorded in a study of STAT3 mutations in large granular lymphocyte leukemia. Background on the study: Immunosuppressive therapy was given to more than half of T-LGLL patients.

Study-wide results and limits: At least one immunodominant TCR beta clonotype appeared in every T-cell large granular lymphocyte leukemia patient. TCR clonotype switching after therapy occurred in about 35% of the 18 patients.

In regard to this clone: The antigen is undetermined.

The assay was immunoSEQ multiplex PCR, and TCRdb's table has in-frame clones only and misses some. This sample carries under 35,000 clones, about 90% of them seen once, and the ten largest clones take approximately 12%. Germline V gives CDR1 KGHSH, CDR2 LQKENI. V lost 3 bases and J 3 bases, leaving 15 bases between the germline ends. The CDR3 runs 16 residues. Sequenced material: peripheral blood mononuclear cells. This chain joins TRBV18 and TRBJ1-5, with D maybe TRBD1 (5 bases). The origin of this receptor is a man between 60 and 75 years old with T-cell large granular lymphocyte leukemia. Some clones in this sample may be carry-over from other donors' samples. As DNA, the CDR3 is TGTGCCAGCTCACCTAGTCAGGGTCCAACCAATCAGCCCCAGCATTTT. Translation: CASSPSQGPTNQPQHF. The variable domain in full, completed from reference TRBV18 and TRBJ1-5, reads NAGVMQNPRHLVRRRGQEARLRCSPMKGHSHVYWYRQLPEEGLKFMVYLQKENIIDESGMPKERFSAEFPKEGPSILRIQQVVRGDSAAYFCASSPSQGPTNQPQHFGDGTRLSIL.